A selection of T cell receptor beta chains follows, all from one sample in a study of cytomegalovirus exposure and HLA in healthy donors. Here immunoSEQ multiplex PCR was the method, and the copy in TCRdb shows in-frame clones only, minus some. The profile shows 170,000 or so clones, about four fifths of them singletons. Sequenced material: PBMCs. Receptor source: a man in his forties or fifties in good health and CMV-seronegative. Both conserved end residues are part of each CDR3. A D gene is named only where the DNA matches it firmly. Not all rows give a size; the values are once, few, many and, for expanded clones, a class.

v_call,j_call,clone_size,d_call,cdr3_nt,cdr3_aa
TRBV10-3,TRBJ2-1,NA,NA,TGTGCCATCAGTGAGTCGCTAGCAAACTACAATGAGCAGTTCTTC,CAISESLANYNEQFF
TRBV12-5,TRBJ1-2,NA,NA,TGTGCTAGTGGCCCGTCGGGGCGGGGCTATGGCTACACCTTC,CASGPSGRGYGYTF
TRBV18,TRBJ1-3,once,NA,TGTGCCAGCTCACCCTTCGACAGTATCTCTGGAAACACCATATATTTT,CASSPFDSISGNTIYF
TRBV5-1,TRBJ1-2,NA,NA,TGCGCCAGCAGCTTCGTACCCGGGACACAGGTCTATGGCTACACCTTC,CASSFVPGTQVYGYTF
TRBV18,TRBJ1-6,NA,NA,TGTGCCAGCTCACCACCGGGGGGTAATTCACCCCTCCACTTT,CASSPPGGNSPLHF
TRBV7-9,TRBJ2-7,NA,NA,TGTTCCAGCAGCTTAGTATCCCCCCCCGAGCAGTACTTC,CSSSLVSPPEQYF
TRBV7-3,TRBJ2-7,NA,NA,TGTGCCAGCAGCTCATCGACAGGTCGCGCCTACGAGCAGTACTTC,CASSSSTGRAYEQYF
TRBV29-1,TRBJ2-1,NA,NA,TGCAGCGTTCCCTCTTTGAGCTCCTACAATGAGCAGTTCTTC,CSVPSLSSYNEQFF
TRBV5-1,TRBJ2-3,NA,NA,TGCGCCAGCAGCTTATTAGTGCAGGTCGGGACTAGCACAGATACGCAGTATTTT,CASSLLVQVGTSTDTQYF
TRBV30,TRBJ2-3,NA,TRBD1,TGTGCCCGGGACAGGGGGACAGATACGCAGTATTTT,CARDRGTDTQYF
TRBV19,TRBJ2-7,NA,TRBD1,TGTGCCAGTAGTATACATACGCGACAGGGGGGCTACGAGCAGTACTTC,CASSIHTRQGGYEQYF
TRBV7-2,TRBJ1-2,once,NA,TGTGCCAGCAGCTTAGCGCGGGAAAACTATGGCTACACCTTC,CASSLARENYGYTF
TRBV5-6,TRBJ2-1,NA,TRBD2,TGTGCCAGCAGCTTGGAGGGACTAGCGGAGGACAATGAGCAGTTCTTC,CASSLEGLAEDNEQFF
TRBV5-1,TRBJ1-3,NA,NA,TGCGCCAGCAGCCAGGGACACACTGGAAACACCATATATTTT,CASSQGHTGNTIYF
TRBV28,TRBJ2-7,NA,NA,TGTGCCAGCACCCCGGGACAACGCTCCTACGAGCAGTACTTC,CASTPGQRSYEQYF
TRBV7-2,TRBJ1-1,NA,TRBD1,TGTGCCAGCAGCTTAGTGGGGCAGGGGGTGACTGAAGCTTTCTTT,CASSLVGQGVTEAFF
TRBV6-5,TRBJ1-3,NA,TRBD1,TGTGCCAGCAGGGCTTTCGACAGGGGCGGAAACACCATATATTTT,CASRAFDRGGNTIYF
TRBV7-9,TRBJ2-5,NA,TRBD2,TGTGCCAGCAGTTTGCGGGGGGGGAACCAAGAGACCCAGTACTTC,CASSLRGGNQETQYF
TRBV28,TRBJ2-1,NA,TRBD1,TGTGCCAGCAGTTTCCGGGACAGGGGCTACAATGAGCAGTTCTTC,CASSFRDRGYNEQFF
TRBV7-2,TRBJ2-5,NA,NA,TGTGCCAGCAGCTTAGGGAGACTGCAAGAGACCCAGTACTTC,CASSLGRLQETQYF
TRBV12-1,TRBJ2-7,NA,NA,TGTGCCAGCAGCTTTGCACTAACCCTGGGGGGTGAAGGGACCTACGAGCAGTACTTC,CASSFALTLGGEGTYEQYF
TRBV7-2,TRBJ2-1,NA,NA,TGTGCCAGCAGCCGAGCAGTTTCAGGGGCCTCCTACAATGAGCAGTTCTTC,CASSRAVSGASYNEQFF